Listed here is a single T cell receptor (beta chain). The antigen remains undetermined. The sample belongs to a study of T-cell memory formation after mild COVID-19. Study findings and constraints: Contracting clones from day 15 to 85 had balanced CD4/CD8; later expanders favoured CD4+.

MiXCR, applied by TCRdb to the 5' RACE reads, yields one record per CDR3 protein. The profile shows under 300,000 distinct CDR3 sequences, around 17% of them singletons. The CDR3 loop spans 14 amino acids. Trimming cost V 3 bases and J 4 bases, with 11 bases left between them. The V gene's germline CDR1 is LGHNA and CDR2 YSLEER. This sequence joins TRBV4-3 and TRBJ2-3; a weak D match, TRBD2 (6 bases). The sequence was obtained from a man aged 18-30 years who had mild COVID-19 (a few samples of this study predate the infection). Cell type and time point are not known. The sequenced material came from PBMCs or a T cell subset sorted from them (not recorded which). CDR3 bases: TGCGCCAGCAGCCACCCGGGGACTCCAGATACGCAGTATTTT. Amino acid sequence: CASSHPGTPDTQYF.